This TCR beta chain derives from a study of shared clonotypes between healthy human individuals. This CDR3 contains 13 residues. Germline CDR1 SQVTM, CDR2 ANQGSEA. Clones were sequenced by immunoSEQ multiplex PCR, and TCRdb holds only the in-frame ones, with some missing. The table shows about 1 million clones, with roughly 75% occurring only once. Partitioning of CD4+ cells yielded a CD45RA+ naive subset and a CD45RA-negative memory subset. The receptor comes from a man aged 18 to 30 in good health. Sequenced material: memory CD4+ T cells sorted from blood. Regarding subset: CD45RA-negative fraction. The V and J genes are TRBV29-1 and TRBJ2-5; D possibly corresponds to TRBD2 (8 bases). The J call is uncertain, as TRBJ2-7 better fits the DNA end. The CDR3 region is CSATGGGGYEQYF. The CDR3 coding sequence is TGCAGCGCTACGGGAGGGGGCGGCTACGAGCAGTACTTC.